A single sample gave rise to the 14 T cell receptor beta chains below, sequenced in a study of CD8+ T cells in alopecia areata. Treatment given: oral pan-JAK inhibitor, 5-10 mg twice daily. Reverse transcribed after extraction, RNA yielded cDNA as the sequencing template. The repertoire was sequenced with immunoSEQ multiplex PCR; TCRdb's copy has only in-frame clones and lacks some. The sample holds some 110,000 clones, around 50% seen once. Sequenced here: CD8+ T cells sorted from blood, sampled at week 24, from a patient treated with tofacitinib. The receptors come from a human donor with alopecia areata.

This clone was detected only once. This chain links TRBV14 with TRBJ2-5; 8 nucleotides match TRBD2. V trimming: 5 bases; J trimming: 5 bases; junction bases outside the gene matches: 7. The germline V gene encodes CDR1 SGHDN and CDR2 FVKESK. CDR3 length: 14 residues. CDR3 bases: TGTGCCAGCAGCGCGGCGGGGGGATGGGAGACCCAGTACTTC. Protein: CASSAAGGWETQYF. Complete variable domain (other parts from reference TRBV14 and TRBJ2-5): EAGVTQFPSHSVIEKGQTVTLRCDPISGHDNLYWYRRVMGKEIKFLLHFVKESKQDESGMPNNRFLAERTGGTYSTLKVQPAELEDSGVYFCASSAAGGWETQYFGPGTRLLVL.

The V call is TRBV29-1, the J call TRBJ2-2; the D gene could be TRBD1 or TRBD2 (6 bases each). Germline V gene lookup returns CDR1 SQVTM and CDR2 ANQGSEA. This CDR3 has 13 residues. V was shortened by 4 bases and J by 6 bases, with 12 bases between the two germline ends. The CDR3 region has the DNA TGCAGCGTTGGAGGGGGGCTGGCCGGGGAGCTGTTTTTT. The encoded protein is CSVGGGLAGELFF.

This clone was seen a handful of times. The chain has TRBV7-3 and TRBJ1-2; D is undetermined. Trimming cost V 2 bases and J 4 bases, with 11 bases left between them. CDR3 size: 14 residues. From germline, CDR1 is SGHTA and CDR2 FQGTGA. The CDR3 loop reads CASSLSERGYGYTF. The DNA of the CDR3 is TGTGCCAGCAGCTTATCCGAGCGGGGCTATGGCTACACCTTC.

In its sample, this clone was seen a few times. This chain uses TRBV13 with TRBJ2-1; 11 bases fit TRBD1. V lost 4 bases to trimming and J lost 5 bases; unmatched junction nucleotides: 4. The CDR3 contains 15 residues. Germline CDR1 PRHDT, CDR2 FYEKMQ (reference sequence). DNA for the CDR3: TGTGCCAGCAGCTCGGCGGGACAGGGGGACAATGAGCAGTTCTTC. Translating gives CASSSAGQGDNEQFF.

This clone showed up just a few times. The chain has TRBV6-1 and TRBJ2-1, with 9 bases aligning to TRBD1. Germline CDR1 reads MNHNS; CDR2 reads SASEGT. The CDR3 is 15 residues long. The V gene end was trimmed by 4 bases and the J gene end by 7 bases; junction bases not matched to a gene: 8. DNA of the CDR3: TGTGCCAGCAGTGTCCGGGACAGGGTGGTAAATGAGCAGTTCTTC. Encoded protein: CASSVRDRVVNEQFF.

This clone is medium-sized (0.01 to 0.1%) within its sample. CDR3 bases: TGTGCCAGCAGCTACGGGACAGCTAATCAGCCCCAGCATTTT. It specifies CASSYGTANQPQHF. This rearrangement joins TRBV7-2 to TRBJ1-5; 7 bases agree with TRBD1. Trimming removed 4 bases from V and 4 bases from J; junction bases left unmatched: 4. Germline-derived CDR1 and CDR2 are SGHTA and FQGNSA. CDR3 length: 14 amino acids.

This clone was seen more than once but under ten times. The rearrangement joins TRBV27 to TRBJ1-2, with 8 bases lining up with TRBD1. V lost 5 bases and J lost 6; bases outside the gene matches: 8. CDR3 length equals 14 residues. Germline V lookup: CDR1 MNHEY, CDR2 SMNVEV (reference sequence). The chain's CDR3 is CASSQLGTGDGYTF. Here the CDR3 DNA reads TGTGCCAGCAGTCAGCTAGGGACAGGTGATGGCTACACCTTC.

This clone was counted a few times. The genes are TRBV5-6 and TRBJ1-5; no clear D gene. This CDR3 is 12 amino acids long. The V end was cut by 6 bases, the J end by 3 bases, with 7 bases between. Germline V lookup: CDR1 SGHDT, CDR2 YYEEEE. The CDR3 is CASNTDNQPQHF. CDR3 nucleotide sequence: TGTGCCAGCAACACAGACAATCAGCCCCAGCATTTT.

The rearrangement links TRBV19 to TRBJ1-5; D is perhaps TRBD1 (5 bases). CDR3 length equals 15 residues. Trimming pared 0 bases from V and 0 bases from J, leaving 6 bases between. CDR1 and CDR2 (germline): LNHDA, SQIVND (reference sequence). The CDR3 protein is CASSIDRDSNQPQHF. In DNA form, the CDR3 reads TGTGCCAGTAGTATAGACAGGGATAGCAATCAGCCCCAGCATTTT.

V usage is TRBV4-1 and J usage is TRBJ1-5; TRBD1 aligns across 7 bases. From germline, CDR1 is MGHRA and CDR2 YSYEKL. This CDR3 contains 16 residues. Trimming took 4 bases from V and 2 from J; bases not matched to a gene: 8. This chain's CDR3 is CASSLRQGFGNQPQHF. CDR3 sequence (DNA): TGCGCCAGCAGCCTAAGACAGGGTTTTGGCAATCAGCCCCAGCATTTT.

This chain uses TRBV7-9 with TRBJ2-7; D assignment may be TRBD1 or TRBD2 (6 bases each). CDR1 is SEHNR, CDR2 FQNEAQ, per germline (reference sequence). Trimming took off 4 bases at V and 2 bases at J, with 15 bases between the two ends. This CDR3 region has 15 residues. CDR3 amino acids: CASSSGAGTPYEQYF. For the CDR3, the DNA is TGTGCCAGCAGCTCTGGGGCGGGGACACCCTACGAGCAGTACTTC.

The chain links TRBV10-3 to TRBJ1-5, with no clear D. The germline V and J ends were trimmed by 2 bases and 4 bases, with 9 bases remaining between them. This CDR3 region has 14 residues. Looked up from germline, CDR1 is ENHRY and CDR2 is SYGVKD. The CDR3 loop reads CAISEPDGNQPQHF. DNA of the CDR3: TGTGCCATCAGTGAGCCGGACGGGAATCAGCCCCAGCATTTT.

The genes are TRBV30 and TRBJ2-1; D perhaps matches TRBD2 (5 bases). Germline CDR1 GTSNPN, CDR2 SVGIG (reference sequence). The CDR3 has 11 residues. Trimming shortened V by 5 bases and J by 8 bases, and 10 bases separated the two germline ends. CDR3 loop: CAWGLDYEQFF. CDR3 coding DNA: TGTGCCTGGGGACTGGACTATGAGCAGTTCTTC. The variable domain in full, with the rest retrieved from reference TRBV30 and TRBJ2-1, is SQTIHQWPATLVQPVGSPLSLECTVEGTSNPNLYWYRQAAGRGLQLLFYSVGIGQISSEVPQNLSASRPQDRQFILSSKKLLLSDSGFYLCAWGLDYEQFFGPGTRLTVL.

The chain combines TRBV7-6 with TRBJ2-5; 7 bases are shared with TRBD1. Trimming at V came to 8 bases and at J to 3 bases, leaving 3 bases not matched to a gene. The CDR3 totals 12 residues. Germline-derived CDR1 and CDR2 are SGHVS and FNYEAQ. The CDR3 here is CASRGGEETQYF. CDR3 DNA sequence: TGTGCCAGCCGAGGGGGCGAAGAGACCCAGTACTTC. The variable domain in full, with the rest retrieved from reference TRBV7-6 and TRBJ2-5, is GAGVSQSPRYKVTKRGQDVALRCDPISGHVSLYWYRQALGQGPEFLTYFNYEAQQDKSGLPNDRFSAERPEGSISTLTIQRTEQRDSAMYRCASRGGEETQYFGPGTRLLVL.